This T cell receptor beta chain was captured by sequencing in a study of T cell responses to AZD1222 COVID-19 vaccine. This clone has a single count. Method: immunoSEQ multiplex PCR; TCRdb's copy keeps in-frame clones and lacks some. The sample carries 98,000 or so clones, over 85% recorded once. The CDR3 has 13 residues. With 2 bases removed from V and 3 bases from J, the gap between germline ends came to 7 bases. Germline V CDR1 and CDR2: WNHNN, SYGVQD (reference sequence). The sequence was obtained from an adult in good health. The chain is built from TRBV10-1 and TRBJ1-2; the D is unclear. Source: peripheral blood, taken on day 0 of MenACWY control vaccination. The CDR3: CASSEMTDYGYTF. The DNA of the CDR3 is TGCGCCAGCAGTGAGATGACGGACTATGGCTACACCTTC.